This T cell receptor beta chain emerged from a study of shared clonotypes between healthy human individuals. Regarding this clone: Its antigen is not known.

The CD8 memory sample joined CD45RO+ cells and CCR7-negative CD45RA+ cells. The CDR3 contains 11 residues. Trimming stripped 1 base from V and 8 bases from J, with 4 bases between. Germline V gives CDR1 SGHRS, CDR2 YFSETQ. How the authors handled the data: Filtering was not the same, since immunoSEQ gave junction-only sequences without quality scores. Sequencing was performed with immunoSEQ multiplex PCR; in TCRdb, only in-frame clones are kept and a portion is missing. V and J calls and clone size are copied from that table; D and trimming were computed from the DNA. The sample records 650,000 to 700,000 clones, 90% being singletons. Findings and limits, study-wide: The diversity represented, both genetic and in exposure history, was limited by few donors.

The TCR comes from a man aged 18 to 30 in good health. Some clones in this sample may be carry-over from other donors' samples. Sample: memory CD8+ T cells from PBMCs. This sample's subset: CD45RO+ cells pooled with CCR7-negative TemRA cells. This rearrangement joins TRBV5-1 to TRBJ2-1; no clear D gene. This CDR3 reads CASSLIYEQFF. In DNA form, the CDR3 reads TGCGCCAGCAGCTTGATTTATGAGCAGTTCTTC.